The sequence of this TCR beta chain was determined in a study of early T cells in non-severe SARS-CoV-2 infection. CDR1 is MNHEY, CDR2 SVGEGT, per germline. The CDR3 length is 17 residues. The ends were cut back, 5 bases at V and 2 bases at J, with 20 bases in the middle. TCRdb ran MiXCR on the 5' RACE reads and lists one entry per CDR3 protein. Of nearly 110,000 distinct CDR3 sequences listed, 8.5% to 14% were seen once; the top ten hold approximately 8.1%. This clonotype has more than one count but fewer than ten. The sequenced material came from whole blood. The source is an adult who was a healthcare worker with PCR-confirmed SARS-CoV-2 infection or an uninfected control (not recorded which). This chain uses TRBV6-2 or TRBV6-3 with TRBJ2-3; no clear D gene. CDR3 region: CASSPQKSGTHTDTQYF. The CDR3 nucleotides read TGTGCCAGCAGTCCCCAGAAGTCTGGTACCCACACAGATACGCAGTATTTT.